This T cell receptor beta chain was observed in a study of blood T cell repertoires in COVID-19. As for the study in general: Both acute and convalescent COVID-19 samples were obtained from the United States, Italy and Spain. From T cells, B-cell-depleted T cells, or PBMCs came the material, which was cDNA or gDNA.

Seattle enrolled patients during active infection and tracked them longitudinally. Looked up from germline, CDR1 is MGHRA and CDR2 is YSYEKL. The CDR3 spans 15 residues. Trimming at V came to 3 bases and at J to 8 bases, leaving 10 bases not matched to a gene. Original data processing: Reference gene primers were amplified, and this amplification served to estimate nucleated cell counts. Some clones are missing from TCRdb's copy, which holds only in-frame ones; the method was immunoSEQ multiplex PCR. That table gives V, J and clone size, and the DNA gave D and trimming. The data hold a few hundred thousand clones, with about 90% observed a single time.

Sequenced material: peripheral blood. This clonotype originated in a person in their late teens or twenties with COVID-19, enrolled during active disease. The chain links TRBV4-1 to TRBJ2-4, with 7 bases lining up with TRBD1. The DNA of the CDR3 is TGCGCCAGCAGCCATCCTTGGGGACAGATCGACATTCAGTACTTC. Protein: CASSHPWGQIDIQYF.